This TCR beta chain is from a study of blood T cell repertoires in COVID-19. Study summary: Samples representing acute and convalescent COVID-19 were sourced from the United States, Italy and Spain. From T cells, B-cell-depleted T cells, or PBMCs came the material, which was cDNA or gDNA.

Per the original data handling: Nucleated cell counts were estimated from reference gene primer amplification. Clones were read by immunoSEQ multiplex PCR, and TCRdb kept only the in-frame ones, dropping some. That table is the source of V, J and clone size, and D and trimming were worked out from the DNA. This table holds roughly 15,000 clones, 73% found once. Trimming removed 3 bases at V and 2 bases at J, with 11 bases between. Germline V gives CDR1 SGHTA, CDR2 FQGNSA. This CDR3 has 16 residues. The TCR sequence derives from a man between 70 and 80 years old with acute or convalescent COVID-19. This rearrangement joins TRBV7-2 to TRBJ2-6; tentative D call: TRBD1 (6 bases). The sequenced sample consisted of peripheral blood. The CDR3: CASSFLSGAGANVLTF. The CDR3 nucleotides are TGTGCCAGCAGCTTTCTGTCAGGGGCTGGGGCCAACGTCCTGACTTTC.